This T cell receptor (beta chain) was identified in a study of T-cell reconstitution after alpha-beta-depleted transplantation in children. The TCRbeta library incorporated unique molecular identifiers. TCRdb reprocessed the PCR reads with MiXCR, giving one entry per CDR3 protein. The sample shows roughly 200,000 distinct CDR3 sequences, roughly 10% of them seen only once. This clonotype was recorded at least ten times. Germline CDR1 is SGHVS and CDR2 is FNYEAQ. V lost 1 base, J lost 2 bases, and 8 bases lay in between. This CDR3 spans 14 amino acids. The sample here was PBMCs, taken before TCRalphabeta/CD19-depleted stem cell transplant. The gene calls are TRBV7-6 and TRBJ2-5; D unresolved. The receptor was derived from a child younger than two with acute myeloid leukemia, due to receive a stem cell transplant. This CDR3 reads CASSLGPAQETQYF. The CDR3 DNA is TGTGCCAGCAGCTTAGGGCCCGCTCAAGAGACCCAGTACTTC.